Reported below is one T cell receptor (beta chain). Its target is unknown. This CDR3 contains 13 residues. CDR1 is SGHTA and CDR2 is FQGTGA in the germline V gene. Trimming shortened V by 3 bases and J by 4 bases, and 9 bases separated the two germline ends. This table comes from immunoSEQ multiplex PCR, and its TCRdb copy is limited to in-frame clones, with some not included. The data show 500,000 or so clones, nearly 90% seen once. Treatment in this sample: approximately 18 received Ad26.COV2.S at low or high dose, single or two shots; 5 received placebo; per-sample allocation not given. Sampling occurred on day 63 after the first vaccine or placebo injection. The data originate from a study of Ad26.COV2.S vaccination and SARS-CoV-2 variants. On the study more broadly: Intramuscular Ad26.COV2.S doses were given once or twice, 56 days apart.

Study outcomes and limitations: Non-spike TCR breadth was similar in vaccine and placebo recipients. Reportedly, after vaccination the spike-specific CD8+ and CD4+ T cell responses displayed substantial breadth.

This chain uses TRBV7-3 with TRBJ2-5; D is uncertain. The source material was peripheral blood, sampled in a trial of Ad26.COV2.S vaccine versus placebo. The receptor was isolated from a person between 18 and 65 years old who received the Ad26.COV2.S COVID-19 vaccine or a placebo. CDR3 DNA sequence: TGTGCCAGCAGCTTGAGGTCCGGAGAGACCCAGTACTTC. It specifies CASSLRSGETQYF.